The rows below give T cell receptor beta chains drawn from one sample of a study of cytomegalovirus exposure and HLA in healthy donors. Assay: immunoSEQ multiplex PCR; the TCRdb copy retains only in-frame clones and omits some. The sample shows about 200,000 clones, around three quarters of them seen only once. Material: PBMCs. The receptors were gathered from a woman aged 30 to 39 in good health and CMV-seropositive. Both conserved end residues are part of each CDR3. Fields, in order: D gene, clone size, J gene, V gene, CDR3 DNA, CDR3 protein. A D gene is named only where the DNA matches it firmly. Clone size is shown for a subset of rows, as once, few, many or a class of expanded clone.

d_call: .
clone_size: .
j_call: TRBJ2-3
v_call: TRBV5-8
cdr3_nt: TGTGCCAGCAGCTTGGGGGACTCCAGCACAGATACGCAGTATTTT
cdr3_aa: CASSLGDSSTDTQYF

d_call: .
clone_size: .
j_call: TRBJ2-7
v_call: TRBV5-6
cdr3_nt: TGTGCCAGCAGCTTGGCCTCCTTTAGTGACAGGTGGAAGGAGCAGTACTTC
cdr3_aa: CASSLASFSDRWKEQYF

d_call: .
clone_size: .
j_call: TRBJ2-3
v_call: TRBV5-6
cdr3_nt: TGTGCCAGCAGTTCCCTCTCGGGCACAGATACGCAGTATTTT
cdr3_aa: CASSSLSGTDTQYF

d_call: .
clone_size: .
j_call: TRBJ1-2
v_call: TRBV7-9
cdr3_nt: TGTGCCAGCAGCTTAGAAGTCCCTAGATCCGGCTACACCTTC
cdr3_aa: CASSLEVPRSGYTF

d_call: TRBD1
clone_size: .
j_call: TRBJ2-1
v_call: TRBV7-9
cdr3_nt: TGTGCCAGCAGCCACCCCGACAGGGGTTACAATGAGCAGTTCTTC
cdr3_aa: CASSHPDRGYNEQFF

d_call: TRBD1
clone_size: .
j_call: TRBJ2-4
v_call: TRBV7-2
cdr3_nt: TGTGCCAGCAGATCTACAGGGGGCAAAAACATTCAGTACTTC
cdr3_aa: CASRSTGGKNIQYF

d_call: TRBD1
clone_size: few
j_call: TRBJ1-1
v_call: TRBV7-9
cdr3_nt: TGTGCCAGCAGCTTGGGTGACAGGGATGAAGCTTTCTTT
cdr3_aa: CASSLGDRDEAFF

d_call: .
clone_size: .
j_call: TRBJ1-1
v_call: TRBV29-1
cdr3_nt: TGCAGCGTTGTCCCCTACACTGAAGCTTTCTTT
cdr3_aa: CSVVPYTEAFF

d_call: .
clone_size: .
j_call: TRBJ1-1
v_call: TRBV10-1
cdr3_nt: TGCGCCAGCTCAGACACCCTCGGCACTGAAGCTTTCTTT
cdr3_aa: CASSDTLGTEAFF

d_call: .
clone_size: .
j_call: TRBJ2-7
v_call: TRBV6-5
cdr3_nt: TGTGCCAGCAGTTTAGCGGCCTCGGGGGAGCAGTACTTC
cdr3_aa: CASSLAASGEQYF

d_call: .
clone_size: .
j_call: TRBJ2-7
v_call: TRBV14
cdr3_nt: TGTGCCAGCGCCCGGGGGAACAGCCTCTACGAGCAGTACTTC
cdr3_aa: CASARGNSLYEQYF

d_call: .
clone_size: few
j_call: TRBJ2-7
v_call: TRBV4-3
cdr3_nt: TGCGCCAGCAGCCAAGATTTATCCTACGAGCAGTACTTC
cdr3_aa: CASSQDLSYEQYF

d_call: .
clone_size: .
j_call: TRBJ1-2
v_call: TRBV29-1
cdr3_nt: TGCAGCGTTGGACGGAAGGAGTCTAACTATGGCTACACCTTC
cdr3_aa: CSVGRKESNYGYTF

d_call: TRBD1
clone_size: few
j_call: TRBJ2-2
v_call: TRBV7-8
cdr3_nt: TGTGCCCTAGGACAGGCAAACACCGGGGAGCTGTTTTTT
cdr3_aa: CALGQANTGELFF

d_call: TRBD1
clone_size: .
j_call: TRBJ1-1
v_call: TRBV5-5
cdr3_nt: TGTGCCAGCAGTCAGGGACGAGGACAGGGATTCATTTCGGACACTGAAGCTTTCTTT
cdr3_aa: CASSQGRGQGFISDTEAFF

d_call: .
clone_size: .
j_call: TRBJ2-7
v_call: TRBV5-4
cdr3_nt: TGTGCCAGCGGAAGGAGCTCCTACGAGCAGTACTTC
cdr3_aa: CASGRSSYEQYF

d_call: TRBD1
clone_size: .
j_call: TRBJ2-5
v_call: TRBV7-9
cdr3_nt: TGTGCCAGCAGCCTAGCCGGACAGGGGAAGCGGGAGACCCAGTACTTC
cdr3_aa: CASSLAGQGKRETQYF

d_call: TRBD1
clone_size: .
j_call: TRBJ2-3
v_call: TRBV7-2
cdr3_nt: TGTGCCAGCAGCACAACAGGGGTGATAACAGATACGCAGTATTTT
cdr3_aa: CASSTTGVITDTQYF

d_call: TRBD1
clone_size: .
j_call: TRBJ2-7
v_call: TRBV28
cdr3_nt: TGTGCCAGCACCTCGGGGACAGGGGGCTACGAGCAGTACTTC
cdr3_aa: CASTSGTGGYEQYF

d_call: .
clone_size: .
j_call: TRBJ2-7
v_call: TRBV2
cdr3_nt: TGTGCCAGCAGTGAATCGCCTTTCCAGGACTACGAGCAGTACTTC
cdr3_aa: CASSESPFQDYEQYF

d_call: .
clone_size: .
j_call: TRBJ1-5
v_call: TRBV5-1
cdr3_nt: TGCGCCAGCAGCTTGTCCGGACGGGATAGCAATCAGCCCCAGCATTTT
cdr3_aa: CASSLSGRDSNQPQHF

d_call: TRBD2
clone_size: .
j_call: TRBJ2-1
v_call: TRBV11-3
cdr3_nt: TGTGCCAGCTTACTAGCGGGTAGCACCTACAATGAGCAGTTCTTC
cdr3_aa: CASLLAGSTYNEQFF

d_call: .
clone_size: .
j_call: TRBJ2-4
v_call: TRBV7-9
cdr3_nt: TGTGCCAGCAGCCCTTCGACAGGACGGGCCAAAAACATTCAGTACTTC
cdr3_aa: CASSPSTGRAKNIQYF

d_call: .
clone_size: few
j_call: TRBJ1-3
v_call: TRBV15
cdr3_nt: TGTGCCACCAGCAGAGATCAGGGCACTGGAAACACCATATATTTT
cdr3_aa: CATSRDQGTGNTIYF

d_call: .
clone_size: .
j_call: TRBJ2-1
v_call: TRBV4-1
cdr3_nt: TGCGCCAGCAGCCAAAACTTGAACAATGAGCAGTTCTTC
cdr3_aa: CASSQNLNNEQFF

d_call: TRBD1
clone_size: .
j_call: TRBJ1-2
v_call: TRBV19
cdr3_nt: TGTGCCAGTAGTCCCCCGCGAGGGCAGGGGGCGTATGGCTACACCTTC
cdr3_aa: CASSPPRGQGAYGYTF